This TCR beta chain comes out of a study of blood T cell repertoires in COVID-19. Some clones are missing from TCRdb's copy, which holds only in-frame ones; the method was immunoSEQ multiplex PCR. In the table there are roughly 67,000 clones, 88% of which are singletons. Per germline, CDR1 MNHEY and CDR2 SMNVEV (reference sequence). V was cut by 6 bases and J by 2 bases, with 17 bases left in between. There are 17 residues in the CDR3. The chain combines TRBV27 with TRBJ2-6; a weak D match, TRBD1 (6 bases). Material: peripheral blood. The sequence derives from an older woman with acute or convalescent COVID-19. CDR3 protein: CASSFSFRGAGANVLTF. The CDR3 bases are TGTGCCAGCAGCTTTAGTTTCAGGGGAGCTGGGGCCAACGTCCTGACTTTC.